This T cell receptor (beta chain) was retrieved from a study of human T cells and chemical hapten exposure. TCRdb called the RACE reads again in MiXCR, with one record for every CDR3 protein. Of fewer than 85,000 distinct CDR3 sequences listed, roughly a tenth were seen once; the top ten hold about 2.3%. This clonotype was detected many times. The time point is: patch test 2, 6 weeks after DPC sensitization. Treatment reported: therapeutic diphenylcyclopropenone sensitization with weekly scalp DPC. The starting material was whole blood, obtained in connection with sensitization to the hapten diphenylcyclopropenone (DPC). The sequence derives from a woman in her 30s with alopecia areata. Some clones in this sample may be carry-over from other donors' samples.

Here the CDR3 reads CASSLNGPSSYNSPLHF. CDR3 bases: TGTGCCAGCAGCCTTAACGGGCCTAGCTCCTATAATTCACCCCTCCACTTT. V gene TRBV14 combines with J gene TRBJ1-6; D gene ambiguous. The CDR3 sequence is 17 residues long. Trimming removed 4 bases at V and 0 bases at J, with 13 bases between. Germline V CDR1 and CDR2: SGHDN, FVKESK.